Below are 30 T cell receptor beta chains sequenced from a single sample in a study of regulatory T cells in long-lasting Graves disease. Construction of the TCR beta libraries employed iRepertoire HTBI primers in conjunction with Arm-PCR of CDR3 regions. Via MiXCR, TCRdb re-called the multiplex PCR reads, giving one row per CDR3 protein. The sample comprises hundreds of thousands of distinct CDR3 sequences, about 22% of which are singletons, and approximately 6.4% rests with the top ten. The time point was: persistent/refractory GD, antithyroid drugs over 5 years with positive TRAb. TCR sequences were obtained from RNA taken from PBMCs. The sample was peripheral blood mononuclear cells (PBMCs), taken when the disease was refractory, from a patient treated with antithyroid drugs. The receptors originated from a female donor with Graves disease.

This chain joins TRBV7-9 and TRBJ1-1; possible D gene TRBD1, 6 bases. V lost 3 bases and J 11 bases, leaving 13 bases between the germline ends. CDR3 length equals 12 residues. Germline CDR1 SEHNR, CDR2 FQNEAQ (reference sequence). CDR3 protein: CASSFGQSKAFF. The CDR3 DNA is TGTGCCAGCAGCTTTGGACAGTCTAAGGCTTTCTTT.

This clonotype was seen only a few times. The rearrangement links TRBV29-1 to TRBJ2-7, with 7 bases aligning to TRBD1. Germline V gene sequence: CDR1 SQVTM, CDR2 ANQGSEA. The CDR3 spans 14 residues. The J segment lost 5 bases and the V segment lost 5 bases, leaving 12 bases of the junction unmatched. CDR3 nucleotides: TGCAGCGTTACCAACACCGGGACAGTACACGAGCAGTACTTC. Its translation is CSVTNTGTVHEQYF.

At least ten counts were recorded for this clonotype. The chain's CDR3 is CASSLIGAYGYTF. The CDR3 nucleotides read TGTGCCAGCAGTTTAATAGGGGCCTATGGCTACACCTTC. This sequence joins TRBV28 and TRBJ1-2, with TRBD1 as a possible D gene (5 bases). Trimming left V 2 bases short and J 4 bases short, with 8 bases between. Germline V gene sequence: CDR1 MDHEN, CDR2 SYDVKM. The length of the CDR3 is 13 residues.

This sequence joins TRBV19 and TRBJ2-7; 8 bases line up with TRBD2. The CDR3 is made up of 15 amino acids. V dropped 3 bases and J dropped 7; count of bases not matched to a gene: 11. Germline V gives CDR1 LNHDA, CDR2 SQIVND (reference sequence). This chain's CDR3 is CASSITSGSRREQYF. DNA of the CDR3: TGTGCCAGTAGTATTACGAGCGGGAGTCGTCGGGAGCAGTACTTC.

The chain is built from TRBV20-1 and TRBJ2-7; 10 positions agree with TRBD2. Germline CDR1 and CDR2: DFQATT and SNEGSKA (reference sequence). CDR3 size: 16 residues. The V gene end was trimmed by 0 bases and the J gene end by 6 bases; junction bases not matched to a gene: 11. The CDR3 coding sequence is TGCAGTGCTAGAGATCTGGAAGCGGGAGGGTTTCGCGAGCAGTACTTC. This translates into CSARDLEAGGFREQYF.

The chain has TRBV6-1 and TRBJ1-5, with 8 bases lining up with TRBD1. Trimming cost V 6 bases and J 6 bases; bases outside gene matches: 7. Germline V gene data show CDR1 as MNHNS and CDR2 as SASEGT. CDR3 length: 14 residues. The CDR3 nucleotides are TGTGCCAGCAGAACAGGGGGATACGCTCAGCCCCAGCATTTT. Translating it yields CASRTGGYAQPQHF.

CDR3 in amino acids: CASSFSFLREQYF. For the CDR3, the DNA is TGTGCCAGCAGTTTCTCTTTCCTCCGCGAGCAGTACTTC. The chain employs TRBV27 and TRBJ2-7; D remains unclear. V shed 3 bases and J shed 6 bases, with 12 bases lying between them. The CDR3 spans 13 residues. Germline V gives CDR1 MNHEY, CDR2 SMNVEV (reference sequence).

In this sample, this clonotype turned up many times. The J gene is TRBJ1-2, the V gene TRBV12-3 or TRBV12-4; no firm D call. CDR3 size: 13 residues. The ends were cut back, 6 bases at V and 3 bases at J, with 11 bases in the middle. CDR3 region: CASSRNPYYGYTF. The CDR3 nucleotides read TGTGCCAGCAGCCGCAACCCGTACTATGGCTACACCTTC.

This clonotype was seen at least ten times. V and J are TRBV11-2 and TRBJ1-1; D remains ambiguous. The V and J ends lost 1 base and 0 bases respectively, with 12 bases between them. CDR1 SGHAT and CDR2 FQNNGV come from the germline V gene. This CDR3 is 16 amino acids long. The CDR3 loop is CASSLGPDGLNTEAFF. CDR3 in DNA: TGTGCCAGCAGCTTAGGCCCGGACGGGCTGAACACTGAAGCTTTCTTT.

This clonotype was seen only a few times. The rearrangement uses TRBV7-9 and TRBJ2-5, with D possibly matching TRBD1 (7 bases). The germline V and J ends were trimmed by 0 bases and 9 bases, with 20 bases remaining between them. The CDR3 totals 16 residues. Germline V gene data show CDR1 as SEHNR and CDR2 as FQNEAQ (reference sequence). CDR3 in amino acids: CASSLARGQPGAAQYF. In nucleotides, the CDR3 is TGTGCCAGCAGCTTAGCGAGGGGACAGCCGGGGGCGGCCCAGTACTTC.

The rearrangement uses TRBV18 and TRBJ2-5, with a weak D call TRBD1 (5 bases). The CDR3 totals 14 residues. V lost 0 bases to trimming and J lost 5 bases, with 10 bases between them. In germline, CDR1 is KGHSH, CDR2 LQKENI. CDR3 amino acids: CASSPPAGRETQYF. In nucleotides, the CDR3 is TGTGCCAGCTCACCACCGGCAGGGCGCGAGACCCAGTACTTC.

This clonotype has more than one count but fewer than ten. This chain connects TRBV3-1 to TRBJ1-1; D ambiguous. Germline V gene lookup returns CDR1 LGHDT and CDR2 YNNKEL (reference sequence). Between the trimmed V and J ends, which lost 1 base and 0 bases, there was a span of 9 bases. The CDR3 runs 15 residues. The CDR3 is CASSQGAGMNTEAFF. The CDR3 bases are TGTGCCAGCAGCCAAGGGGCAGGCATGAACACTGAAGCTTTCTTT. Combining the CDR3 with reference TRBV3-1 and TRBJ1-1 gives the whole variable domain DTAVSQTPKYLVTQMGNDKSIKCEQNLGHDTMYWYKQDSKKFLKIMFSYNNKELIINETVPNRFSPKSPDKAHLNLHINSLELGDSAVYFCASSQGAGMNTEAFFGQGTRLTVV.

The table lists this clonotype with a few counts. The rearrangement joins TRBV5-1 to TRBJ1-3, with D uncertain. The germline gives CDR1 SGHRS, CDR2 YFSETQ. The CDR3 has 14 amino acids. V was trimmed by 4 bases and J by 4 bases, leaving 12 bases between them. In DNA, the CDR3 is TGCGCCAGCAGCACTACAGCGGAAGGAAACACCATATATTTT. This encodes CASSTTAEGNTIYF.

To note about this clonotype: With a much larger clone just one base away, this may be a read error. Likely a read error: the CDR3 ends without its conserved phenylalanine or tryptophan. The chain couples TRBV11-2 to TRBJ1-6, with D perhaps TRBD1 (6 bases). V lost 4 bases, J lost 5 bases, and 21 bases lay in between. CDR3 length: 18 amino acids. The germline V gene has CDR1 SGHAT and CDR2 FQNNGV. CDR3 nucleotide sequence: TGTGCCAGCAGCTCCGGACAGCTCGCGACGGGGAATAATTCACCCCTCCACTCT. Translation: CASSSGQLATGNNSPLHS.

The V gene is TRBV4-2, the J gene TRBJ1-2; 12 nucleotides align to TRBD1. The V and J ends lost 4 bases and 7 bases, in that order; junction bases with no gene match: 19. Germline lookup yields CDR1 LGHNA and CDR2 YNFKEQ. The length of the CDR3 is 19 residues. In DNA, the CDR3 is TGTGCCAGCAGCCGCAGTATTGGGACAGGGGGCTATTATGGAAGTGGCTACACCTTC. This translates into CASSRSIGTGGYYGSGYTF.

This chain joins TRBV30 and TRBJ1-2; D remains unclear. Trimming removed 6 bases at V and 8 bases at J, with 16 bases between. The CDR3 contains 12 residues. Germline-derived CDR1 and CDR2 are GTSNPN and SVGIG (reference sequence). CDR3 loop: CACQAGKNGYTF. The CDR3 DNA reads as TGTGCCTGCCAAGCGGGGAAAAACGGCTACACCTTC.

This clonotype was recorded at least ten times. The chain combines TRBV11-1 with TRBJ1-6; D not certain. The germline gives CDR1 SGHAT, CDR2 FQDESV (reference sequence). CDR3 length: 13 amino acids. V was trimmed by 0 bases and J by 8 bases, leaving 5 bases between them. The CDR3 sequence: CASSLARYSPLHF. The DNA of the CDR3 is TGTGCCAGCAGCTTAGCGAGGTATTCACCCCTCCACTTT.

This clonotype has at least ten counts. The V call is TRBV7-2, the J call TRBJ2-7; 7 nucleotides align to TRBD2. The CDR3 contains 16 residues. Unmatched junction bases numbered 7, after V lost 1 base and J lost 1 base. The germline V gene has CDR1 SGHTA and CDR2 FQGNSA. The CDR3 sequence is CASSLEALALSYEQYF. The CDR3 DNA reads TGTGCCAGCAGCTTAGAGGCACTAGCGCTTTCCTACGAGCAGTACTTC.

Only a few counts were recorded for this clonotype. The chain employs TRBV7-9 and TRBJ2-5, with 7 nucleotides matching TRBD1. The CDR3 spans 15 residues. Germline V gene sequence: CDR1 SEHNR, CDR2 FQNEAQ (reference sequence). With V trimmed by 5 bases and J by 3 bases, 9 bases remained unmatched. The CDR3 nucleotides read TGTGCCAGCAGCGCTTTTACAGGGGTTGAAGAGACCCAGTACTTC. Its translation: CASSAFTGVEETQYF.

This chain uses TRBV29-1 with TRBJ1-1; D not certain. Germline V lookup: CDR1 SQVTM, CDR2 ANQGSEA. Trimming cost V 6 bases and J 2 bases, with 13 bases left between them. The CDR3 spans 13 residues. CDR3 in DNA: TGCAGCGTGAGGGAGTGGAAAAACACTGAAGCTTTCTTT. Protein: CSVREWKNTEAFF. The whole variable domain, remainder taken from reference TRBV29-1 and TRBJ1-1, is SAVISQKPSRDICQRGTSLTIQCQVDSQVTMMFWYRQQPGQSLTLIATANQGSEATYESGFVIDKFPISRPNLTFSTLTVSNMSPEDSSIYLCSVREWKNTEAFFGQGTRLTVV.

There are many counts of this clonotype. The chain links TRBV28 to TRBJ1-1, with D unresolved. CDR3 length: 12 residues. CDR1 and CDR2 (germline): MDHEN, SYDVKM. V lost 6 bases and J lost 11, with 16 bases in between. CDR3 protein: CASRKLQRWAFF. The CDR3 bases are TGTGCCAGCAGGAAATTACAGAGGTGGGCTTTCTTT.

As concerns this clonotype: This may arise from a read error, as a much more abundant clone is one base away. The gene calls are TRBV28 and TRBJ1-5; the match to TRBD1 covers 7 bases. J was trimmed by 7 bases and V by 3 bases; bases with no gene match: 6. Germline V gene lookup returns CDR1 MDHEN and CDR2 SYDVKM. CDR3 length: 14 residues. The CDR3 is CASSLVTGKQPQHF. The CDR3 bases are TGTGCCAGCAGTTTGGTGACAGGGAAGCAGCCCCAGCATTTT.

This clonotype was seen more than once but under ten times. CDR3: CASSSSWEAEAFF. The CDR3 nucleotides read TGTGCCAGCAGCTCGAGTTGGGAGGCTGAAGCTTTCTTT. The chain couples TRBV7-6 to TRBJ1-1; no definite D call. Deletions cut 4 bases from V and 6 bases from J, with 12 bases between. The CDR3 has 13 residues. Germline assignment: CDR1 SGHVS and CDR2 FNYEAQ.

In its sample, this clonotype was seen many times. V is TRBV7-2 and J is TRBJ1-5; D is undetermined. CDR3 length equals 12 residues. Germline V gives CDR1 SGHTA, CDR2 FQGNSA. V gave up 0 bases and J gave up 4 bases, with 1 base separating them. In DNA form, the CDR3 reads TGTGCCAGCAGCTTAGCTAATCAGCCCCAGCATTTT. Translated: CASSLANQPQHF.

In the case of this clonotype: The junction and the germline gene differ at one end; a read error may be behind it. The gene calls are TRBV5-1 and TRBJ1-4, with D uncertain. Germline V gene data show CDR1 as SGHRS and CDR2 as YFSETQ. The CDR3 covers 15 residues. The CDR3 sequence is CASSLRTERNERLFF. Written as DNA, the CDR3 is TGCGCCAGCAGCTTGCGTACAGAAAGAAATGAAAGACTGTTTTTT.

This clonotype was counted at least ten times. This chain connects TRBV6-9 to TRBJ1-2, with unresolved D. The ends were cut back, 3 bases at V and 4 bases at J, with 12 bases in the middle. CDR3 size: 14 residues. Germline values: CDR1 MNHGY, CDR2 SVAAGI. The CDR3 reads CASSYNTDLYGYTF. CDR3 nucleotides: TGTGCCAGCAGTTACAACACGGACCTCTATGGCTACACCTTC.

With respect to this clonotype: The junction and the germline gene differ at one end; a read error may be behind it. V is TRBV4-2 and J is TRBJ2-7; no clear D gene. Germline V gives CDR1 LGHNA, CDR2 YNFKEQ. The CDR3 length is 12 residues. The CDR3 protein is CTSSQVGLEQYF. The DNA of the CDR3 is TGTACCAGCAGCCAAGTTGGTCTCGAGCAGTACTTC.

The gene calls are TRBV12-3 or TRBV12-4 and TRBJ1-2, with 7 bases that match TRBD1. The CDR3 is 13 amino acids. Trimming removed 5 bases from V and 7 bases from J; junction bases left unmatched: 7. The CDR3 is CASSLGQVGGYTF. The CDR3 nucleotides are TGTGCCAGCAGTCTCGGACAGGTCGGTGGCTACACCTTC.

As for this clonotype: This may arise from a read error, as a much more abundant clone is one base away. The J gene is TRBJ1-1, the V gene TRBV6-2 or TRBV6-3; D might be TRBD1 (5 bases). Per the germline V gene, CDR1 is MNHEY and CDR2 is SVGEGT. With 2 bases removed from V and 1 base from J, the gap between germline ends came to 23 bases. The CDR3 sequence is 19 residues long. CDR3: CASSYDSRADHRTNTEAFF. The CDR3 nucleotides read TGTGCCAGCAGTTACGACTCTCGGGCGGATCACAGGACGAACACTGAAGCTTTCTTT.

This clonotype has a count of ten or more. This chain connects TRBV28 to TRBJ1-2; D may be TRBD1 (5 bases). Looked up from germline, CDR1 is MDHEN and CDR2 is SYDVKM. This CDR3 is 12 amino acids long. The V end lost 7 bases, the J end lost 2 bases, and 8 bases lay between the germline ends. The CDR3 DNA reads TGTGCCAGCAACTCAGGGAACTATGGCTACACCTTC. Protein sequence: CASNSGNYGYTF.